This T cell receptor beta chain comes out of a study of blood T cell repertoires in COVID-19. Study overall: T cells, B-cell-depleted T cells, or PBMCs supplied cDNA or gDNA.

Assay: immunoSEQ multiplex PCR; the TCRdb copy retains only in-frame clones and omits some. The data contain 350,000 to 400,000 clones, around 89% of them singletons. V dropped 6 bases and J dropped 5 bases, with 10 bases sitting between them. The germline gives CDR1 SNHLY, CDR2 FYNNEI. This CDR3 region has 12 residues. This chain links TRBV2 with TRBJ2-5; D remains unclear. The sample taken for sequencing was PBMCs or T cells enriched from blood (not recorded which). This TCR was recovered from a man aged 18 to 29 who had recovered from COVID-19. Here the CDR3 reads CASSTVQETQYF. The CDR3 nucleotides are TGTGCCAGCAGCACGGTACAGGAGACCCAGTACTTC.